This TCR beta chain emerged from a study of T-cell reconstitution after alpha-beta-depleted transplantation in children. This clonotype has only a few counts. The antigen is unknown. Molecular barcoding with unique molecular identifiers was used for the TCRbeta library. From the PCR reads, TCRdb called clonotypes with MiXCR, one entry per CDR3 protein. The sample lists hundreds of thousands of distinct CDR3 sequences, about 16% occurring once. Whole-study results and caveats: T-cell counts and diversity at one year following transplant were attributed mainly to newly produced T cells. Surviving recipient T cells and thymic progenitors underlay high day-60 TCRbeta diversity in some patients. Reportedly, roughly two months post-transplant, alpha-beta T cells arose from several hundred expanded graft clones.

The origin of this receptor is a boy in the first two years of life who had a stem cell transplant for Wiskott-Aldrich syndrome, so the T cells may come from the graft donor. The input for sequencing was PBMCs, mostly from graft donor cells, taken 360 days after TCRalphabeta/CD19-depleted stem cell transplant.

CDR3 bases: TGTGCCACCAGTGACCTAGGAATCTCGAACACCGGGGAGCTGTTTTTT. It is translated as CATSDLGISNTGELFF. The chain is built from TRBV24-1 and TRBJ2-2; no definite D call. Germline-derived CDR1 and CDR2 are KGHDR and SFDVKD. Trimming removed 4 bases at V and 0 bases at J, with 11 bases between. This CDR3 comprises 16 residues.